This T cell receptor beta chain is from a study of blood T cell repertoires in COVID-19. In the study overall: The origin of the acute and convalescent COVID-19 samples was the United States, Italy and Spain. The analysed material was cDNA or gDNA that came from T cells, B-cell-depleted T cells, or PBMCs.

Germline CDR1 MNHEY, CDR2 SVGEGT. The V gene lost 5 bases and the J gene lost 4 bases, with 14 bases spanning the gap. The length of the CDR3 is 14 residues. Authors' processing steps: Amplified reference gene primers provided the basis for estimating nucleated cell counts. Profiled with immunoSEQ multiplex PCR; TCRdb holds only in-frame clones, not every one. Clonal size and the V and J genes are those of that table, whereas D and trimming came from the DNA. This sample has 650,000 to 800,000 clones; over 80% occur once, and the top ten carry under 0.3%. Sequenced sample: peripheral blood. The J gene is TRBJ1-2, the V gene TRBV6-2 or TRBV6-3, with a tentative D call TRBD1 (5 bases). The sequence was collected from a young woman with acute or convalescent COVID-19. The CDR3 is CASSPPGRAYGYTF. The DNA of the CDR3 is TGTGCCAGCAGTCCGCCCGGCAGGGCCTATGGCTACACCTTC.